This TCR beta chain was identified in a study of blood T cell repertoires in COVID-19. The repertoire was sequenced with immunoSEQ multiplex PCR; TCRdb's copy has only in-frame clones and lacks some. The sample includes fewer than 300,000 clones, 88% of them seen just once. The CDR3 spans 14 residues. Germline lookup yields CDR1 SGDLS and CDR2 YYNGEE. V trimming: 4 bases; J trimming: 4 bases; junction bases outside the gene matches: 2. This clone was counted only a few times. The V and J genes are TRBV9 and TRBJ1-5; 10 bases line up with TRBD1. Sequencing input: peripheral blood. The clonotype comes from a man aged 18 to 29 with active or convalescent COVID-19. This CDR3 is CASSQGQGNQPQHF. The CDR3 DNA follows: TGTGCCAGCAGCCAGGGACAGGGGAATCAGCCCCAGCATTTT.